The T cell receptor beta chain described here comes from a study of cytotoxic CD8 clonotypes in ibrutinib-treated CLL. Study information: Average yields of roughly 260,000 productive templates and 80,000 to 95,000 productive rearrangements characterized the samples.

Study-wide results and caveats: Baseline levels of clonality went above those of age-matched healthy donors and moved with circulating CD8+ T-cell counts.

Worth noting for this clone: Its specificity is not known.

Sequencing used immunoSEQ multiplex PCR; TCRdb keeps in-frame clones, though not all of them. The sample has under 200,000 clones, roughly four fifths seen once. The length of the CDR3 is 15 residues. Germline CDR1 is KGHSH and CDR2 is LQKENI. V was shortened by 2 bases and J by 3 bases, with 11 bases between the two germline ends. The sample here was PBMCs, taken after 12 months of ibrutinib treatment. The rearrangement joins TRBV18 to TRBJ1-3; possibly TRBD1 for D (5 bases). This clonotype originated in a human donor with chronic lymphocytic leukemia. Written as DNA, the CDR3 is TGTGCCAGCTCACCAGGACAAGTGTATGGAAACACCATATATTTT. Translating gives CASSPGQVYGNTIYF.